Sequencing of this TCR beta chain was carried out in a study of graft-versus-host responses after intestinal transplantation. Study in general: Grafts that recipients had were multivisceral, liver-intestinal, or isolated intestinal transplants. Study-wide points: Detection of GvH clones occurred in recipient marrow, and some had their first appearance in ileum or blood. Graft-donor T cell macrochimerism coincided with high graft-versus-host to host-versus-graft clonal ratios in allografts.

Assay used: immunoSEQ multiplex PCR; TCRdb lists only in-frame clones, some missing. Among about 3,900 clones listed, 65% to 90% were seen once. As to this clone: Its antigen is still unknown.

V was trimmed by 7 bases and J by 4 bases, leaving 19 bases between them. Germline V gene lookup returns CDR1 SGHRS and CDR2 YFSETQ. The CDR3 runs to 15 residues. Lymphocytes (intraepithelial and lamina propria) were released by processing the graft tissue. This rearrangement joins TRBV5-1 to TRBJ2-3; D uncertain. The source of this sequence is a human patient who received an intestinal transplant, so some T cells may come from the graft donor. The sequencing here drew on ileum tissue, taken about 93 weeks after intestinal transplant. The DNA for the CDR3 is TGCGCCAGCTCGTGGTCATCCGTTCAGGCAGATACGCAGTATTTT. This translates into CASSWSSVQADTQYF.